This TCR beta chain was obtained from a study of identical twins. This CDR3 region has 16 residues. After removal of 6 bases from V and 3 bases from J, the junction contained 14 bases not matched to a gene. Germline CDR1 is MNHEY and CDR2 is SMNVEV (reference sequence). TCRdb independently ran MiXCR on the 5' RACE reads; one entry per CDR3 protein. The table has 600,000 to 850,000 distinct CDR3 sequences, about 18% seen once. In addition, the sample was reused for a study of T cells expressing NK-cell markers. That study reports: Most of the eight sequenced donors were classified as HCMV-seropositive, and one was classified as seronegative.

The sample was PBMCs. The genes are TRBV27 and TRBJ2-7; 7 bases map to TRBD1. This receptor was taken from a woman aged 18-29 years in good health. The chain's CDR3 is CASSFVGQAPSYEQYF. CDR3 bases: TGTGCCAGCAGCTTTGTCGGACAGGCTCCAAGCTACGAGCAGTACTTC.